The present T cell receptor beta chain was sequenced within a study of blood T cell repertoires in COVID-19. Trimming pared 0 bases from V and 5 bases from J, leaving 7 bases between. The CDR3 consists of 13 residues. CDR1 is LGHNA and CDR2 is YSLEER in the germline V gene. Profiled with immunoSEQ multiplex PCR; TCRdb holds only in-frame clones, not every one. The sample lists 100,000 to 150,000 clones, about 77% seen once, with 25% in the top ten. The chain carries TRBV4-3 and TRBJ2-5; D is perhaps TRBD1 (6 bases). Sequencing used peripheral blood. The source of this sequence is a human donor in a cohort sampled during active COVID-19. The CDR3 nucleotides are TGCGCCAGCAGCCAAGACAGGGGTGAGACCCAGTACTTC. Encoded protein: CASSQDRGETQYF.